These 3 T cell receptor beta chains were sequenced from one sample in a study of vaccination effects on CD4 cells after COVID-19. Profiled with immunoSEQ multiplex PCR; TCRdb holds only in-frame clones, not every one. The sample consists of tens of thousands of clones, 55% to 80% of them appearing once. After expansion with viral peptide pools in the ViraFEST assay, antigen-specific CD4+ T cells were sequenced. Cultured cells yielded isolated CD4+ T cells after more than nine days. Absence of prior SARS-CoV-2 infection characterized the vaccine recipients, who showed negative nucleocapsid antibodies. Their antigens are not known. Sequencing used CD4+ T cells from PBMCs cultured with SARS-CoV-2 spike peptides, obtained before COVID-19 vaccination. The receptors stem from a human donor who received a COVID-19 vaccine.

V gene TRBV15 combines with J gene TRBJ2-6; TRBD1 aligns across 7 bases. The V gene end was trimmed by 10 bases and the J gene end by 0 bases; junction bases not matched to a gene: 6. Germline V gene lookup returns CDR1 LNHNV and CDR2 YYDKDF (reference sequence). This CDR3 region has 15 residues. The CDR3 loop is CASRDSLSGANVLTF. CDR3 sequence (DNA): TGTGCCAGCCGGGACAGCCTCTCTGGGGCCAACGTCCTGACTTTC.

The CDR3: CSVDGSSGANVLTF. In nucleotides, the CDR3 is TGCAGCGTTGATGGTAGCTCTGGGGCCAACGTCCTGACTTTC. This chain links TRBV29-1 with TRBJ2-6; no reliable D call. Deletions cut 3 bases from V and 0 bases from J, with 6 bases between. This CDR3 region has 14 residues. Germline values: CDR1 SQVTM, CDR2 ANQGSEA.

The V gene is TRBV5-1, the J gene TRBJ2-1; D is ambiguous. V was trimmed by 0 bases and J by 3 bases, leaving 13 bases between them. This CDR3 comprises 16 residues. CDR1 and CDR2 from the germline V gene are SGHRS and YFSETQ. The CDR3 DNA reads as TGCGCCAGCAGCTTGGGCCTAGACTCTATCTACAATGAGCAGTTCTTC. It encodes CASSLGLDSIYNEQFF.